The 9 T cell receptor beta chains reported below all come from one sample, sequenced in a study of cytomegalovirus exposure and HLA in healthy donors. With 60 Vbeta and 13 Jbeta primers, the PCR was carried out. Profiled with immunoSEQ multiplex PCR; TCRdb holds only in-frame clones, not every one. The sample has around 140,000 clones, under 90% seen once. Specimen: PBMCs. The origin of the receptors is a man in his forties in good health and CMV-seronegative.

This clone occurred a few times. This chain links TRBV7-9 with TRBJ1-4; TRBD1 aligns across 7 bases. V lost 7 bases and J lost 3; bases outside the gene matches: 8. The CDR3 loop spans 15 amino acids. Germline assignment: CDR1 SEHNR and CDR2 FQNEAQ (reference sequence). For the CDR3, the DNA is TGTGCCAGCACCGAGAAGACAGGGTCTAATGAAAAACTGTTTTTT. Protein product: CASTEKTGSNEKLFF. The entire variable domain, with the rest obtained from reference TRBV7-9 and TRBJ1-4, is as follows: DTGVSQNPRHKITKRGQNVTFRCDPISEHNRLYWYRQTLGQGPEFLTYFQNEAQLEKSRLLSDRFSAERPKGSFSTLEIQRTEQGDSAMYLCASTEKTGSNEKLFFGSGTQLSVL.

The V gene is TRBV6-6, the J gene TRBJ2-2, with D hard to call. From germline, CDR1 is MNHNY and CDR2 SVGAGI (reference sequence). Trimming cost V 7 bases and J 6 bases, with 9 bases left between them. This CDR3 has 12 amino acids. The CDR3 DNA reads as TGTGCCAGCACCGAGGCGGCCGGGGAGCTGTTTTTT. Translating it yields CASTEAAGELFF.

Only one count was recorded for this clone. This chain links TRBV18 with TRBJ1-1; D may be TRBD1 (6 bases). The CDR3 spans 14 residues. Germline V gives CDR1 KGHSH, CDR2 LQKENI. The V end lost 3 bases, the J end lost 0 bases, and 8 bases lay between the germline ends. The CDR3 spells CASSPTGMNTEAFF. The CDR3 DNA sequence: TGTGCCAGCTCACCGACAGGTATGAACACTGAAGCTTTCTTT. The variable domain in full, with the rest retrieved from reference TRBV18 and TRBJ1-1, is NAGVMQNPRHLVRRRGQEARLRCSPMKGHSHVYWYRQLPEEGLKFMVYLQKENIIDESGMPKERFSAEFPKEGPSILRIQQVVRGDSAAYFCASSPTGMNTEAFFGQGTRLTVV.

J is TRBJ1-1 and V is TRBV6-5, with TRBD1 as a possible D gene (6 bases). Trimming left V 0 bases short and J 7 bases short, with 15 bases between. The CDR3 is 15 residues long. Germline V CDR1 and CDR2: MNHEY, SVGAGI. CDR3 sequence: CASSYSGAGAVEAFF. In DNA form, the CDR3 reads TGTGCCAGCAGTTACTCGGGGGCCGGGGCAGTTGAAGCTTTCTTT.

The chain recombines TRBV9 with TRBJ2-2; 8 nucleotides align to TRBD1. Trimming at V came to 6 bases and at J to 3 bases, leaving 4 bases not matched to a gene. CDR3 size: 14 residues. Germline CDR1 reads SGDLS; CDR2 reads YYNGEE. The CDR3 sequence: CASTLTGDTGELFF. DNA for the CDR3: TGTGCCAGCACCCTGACAGGGGACACCGGGGAGCTGTTTTTT.

This clone was observed a few times. The V and J genes are TRBV6-5 and TRBJ1-1; D gene ambiguous. V shed 2 bases and J shed 6 bases, with 10 bases lying between them. CDR3 length equals 13 residues. The germline V gene encodes CDR1 MNHEY and CDR2 SVGAGI. The CDR3 region is CASSYDQNSEAFF. The DNA of the CDR3 is TGTGCCAGCAGTTACGATCAGAATTCTGAAGCTTTCTTT.

This rearrangement joins TRBV30 to TRBJ1-1, with D perhaps matching TRBD1 (5 bases). The V end lost 0 bases, the J end lost 0 bases, and 11 bases lay between the germline ends. Per germline, CDR1 GTSNPN and CDR2 SVGIG (reference sequence). CDR3 length: 15 amino acids. The CDR3 loop is CAWSVQAPLNTEAFF. CDR3 DNA: TGTGCCTGGAGTGTACAGGCGCCCTTGAACACTGAAGCTTTCTTT.

Only one count was recorded for this clone. Other DNA sequences in this specimen translate into the identical CDR3. The chain carries TRBV29-1 and TRBJ2-5, with 8 bases identical to TRBD1. The germline V gene encodes CDR1 SQVTM and CDR2 ANQGSEA. CDR3 length: 14 amino acids. Trimming removed 3 bases from V and 5 bases from J; junction bases left unmatched: 8. CDR3 DNA: TGCAGCGTTGACCTGACAGGGGCAAGTGAGACCCAGTACTTC. Translation: CSVDLTGASETQYF.

J is TRBJ2-2 and V is TRBV28, with TRBD2 identical over 13 bases. Germline V gene sequence: CDR1 MDHEN, CDR2 SYDVKM. The V segment lost 5 bases and the J segment 5 bases; nucleotides outside the gene matches: 8. The CDR3 runs 17 residues. The CDR3 bases are TGTGCCAGCAGTCTTACTAGCGGGGGGGTAAAGACCGGGGAGCTGTTTTTT. It is translated as CASSLTSGGVKTGELFF.